The 19 T cell receptor beta chains below were found in one sample sequenced in a study of blood T cells in healthy people across ages. Using a J-beta primer mix together with a sample-barcoded 5' primer, a second PCR was run for roughly 6 to 12 cycles. MiXCR, applied by TCRdb to the 5' RACE reads, yields one record per CDR3 protein. The table lists some 800,000 distinct CDR3 sequences, about 42% of them singletons. The sample comprised blood. The receptors were gathered from a man in his 60s in good health.

Comments on this clonotype: A much larger clone sits a single nucleotide away, making a read error possible. The rearrangement links TRBV10-3 to TRBJ2-7; D is possibly TRBD1 (6 bases). With 3 bases removed from V and 7 bases from J, the gap between germline ends came to 19 bases. The CDR3 sequence is 15 residues long. Germline V gives CDR1 ENHRY, CDR2 SYGVKD. DNA for the CDR3: TGTGCCATCAGTGACGGGGCAGGGGTTCGTCGAGAGCAGTACTTC. Amino acid sequence: CAISDGAGVRREQYF.

This chain links TRBV5-1 with TRBJ2-7; TRBD2 matches at 9 bases. Losses at the gene ends were 2 bases for V and 3 bases for J; bases not matched to a gene: 6. CDR1 is SGHRS, CDR2 YFSETQ, per germline. CDR3 length equals 15 residues. CDR3 protein: CASSLAGGPGYEQYF. DNA for the CDR3: TGCGCCAGCAGCTTAGCGGGGGGACCCGGCTACGAGCAGTACTTC.

Only a few counts were recorded for this clonotype. The chain has TRBV27 and TRBJ1-5; D perhaps matches TRBD1 (5 bases). The CDR3 has 13 amino acids. V was trimmed by 0 bases and J by 10 bases, leaving 10 bases between them. Germline V gene lookup returns CDR1 MNHEY and CDR2 SMNVEV (reference sequence). Here the CDR3 DNA reads TGTGCCAGCAGTTTATCGATGGGGACTCCCCAGCATTTT. This gives the protein CASSLSMGTPQHF.

The chain has TRBV7-2 and TRBJ2-7; D is possibly TRBD1 or TRBD2 (5 bases each). Between the trimmed V and J ends, which lost 5 bases and 5 bases, there was a span of 10 bases. This CDR3 region has 12 residues. Germline loops: CDR1 SGHTA, CDR2 FQGNSA. Here the CDR3 reads CASSEGPNEQYF. CDR3 DNA: TGTGCCAGCAGCGAGGGACCAAACGAGCAGTACTTC.

Notes on this clonotype: This may be a read error, as it is one base from a much larger clone. This rearrangement joins TRBV6-2 or TRBV6-3 to TRBJ2-5, with 9 bases aligning to TRBD1. CDR1 MNHEY and CDR2 SVGEGT come from the germline V gene. CDR3 length: 14 residues. CDR3: CASNRQGGQGTQYF. The CDR3 region has the DNA TGTGCCAGCAATAGACAGGGGGGCCAAGGGACCCAGTACTTC.

The CDR3 DNA follows: TGCGCCAGCAGCGGCTCAGCCAGACATGACAATTCACCCCTCCACTTT. Translation: CASSGSARHDNSPLHF. The chain has TRBV4-3 and TRBJ1-6, with D unclear. This CDR3 contains 16 residues. The V and J ends lost 5 bases and 7 bases respectively, with 18 bases between them. The germline gives CDR1 LGHNA, CDR2 YSLEER.

This clonotype was counted once. The chain couples TRBV4-1 to TRBJ2-2; D tentatively fits TRBD1 or TRBD2 (7 bases each). Germline-derived CDR1 and CDR2 are MGHRA and YSYEKL. Trimming took off 0 bases at V and 7 bases at J, with 15 bases between the two ends. CDR3 length equals 16 residues. CDR3 DNA sequence: TGCGCCAGCAGCCAAGATGCAGGGGGGGGAAACGGGGAGCTGTTTTTT. Protein: CASSQDAGGGNGELFF.

This chain uses TRBV6-5 with TRBJ1-6, with unresolved D. The CDR3 sequence is 15 residues long. Trimming stripped 0 bases from V and 4 bases from J, with 7 bases between. CDR1 is MNHEY and CDR2 is SVGAGI in the germline V gene. The CDR3 loop is CASSYSEGYNSPLHF. The CDR3 DNA follows: TGTGCCAGCAGTTACTCAGAGGGTTATAATTCACCCCTCCACTTT.

The rearrangement uses TRBV6-1 and TRBJ2-7, with 7 positions matching TRBD1. This CDR3 is built from 14 residues. V lost 10 bases and J lost 2; bases outside the gene matches: 11. CDR1 and CDR2 from the germline V gene are MNHNS and SASEGT. CDR3 sequence (DNA): TGTGCCACTGAGCCGGGACAGTATCCCTACGAGCAGTACTTC. It is translated as CATEPGQYPYEQYF.

The chain recombines TRBV27 with TRBJ2-1, with TRBD1 matching 7 bases. CDR3 length equals 14 residues. The ends lost 1 base at V and 7 bases at J; junction bases unmatched: 4. CDR1 is MNHEY and CDR2 is SMNVEV in the germline V gene (reference sequence). For the CDR3, the DNA is TGTGCCAGCAGTTTATGGGACAGCGCGAATGAGCAGTTCTTC. As protein: CASSLWDSANEQFF.

This clonotype showed up just a few times. The J gene is TRBJ2-6, the V gene TRBV4-1; the D gene is possibly TRBD1 (5 bases). CDR3 size: 16 residues. Germline CDR1 is MGHRA and CDR2 is YSYEKL. Trimming removed 1 base from V and 3 bases from J, with 10 bases in between. The CDR3 sequence: CASSQGRANGANVLTF. The CDR3 coding sequence is TGCGCCAGCAGCCAAGGCAGGGCTAATGGGGCCAACGTCCTGACTTTC.

J is TRBJ2-7 and V is TRBV7-2; TRBD1 agrees at 11 bases. Germline CDR1 is SGHTA and CDR2 is FQGNSA. The CDR3 totals 16 residues. After removal of 1 base from V and 3 bases from J, the junction contained 5 bases not matched to a gene. The CDR3 DNA sequence: TGTGCCAGCAGCTTAGTTGGGACAGGGGGTTTCTACGAGCAGTACTTC. This translates into CASSLVGTGGFYEQYF.

The chain couples TRBV4-3 to TRBJ1-2; D is unclear. Between the trimmed V and J ends, which lost 0 bases and 3 bases, there was a span of 17 bases. CDR1 LGHNA and CDR2 YSLEER come from the germline V gene. The CDR3 is 17 residues long. In DNA form, the CDR3 reads TGCGCCAGCAGCCAAGATCTTAGCCCCAGGAGCGACTATGGCTACACCTTC. This encodes CASSQDLSPRSDYGYTF.

DNA for the CDR3: TGCAGTGCTACTCCGACAGGGGATGAGCAGTTCTTC. Translation: CSATPTGDEQFF. J is TRBJ2-1 and V is TRBV20-1; 8 bases agree with TRBD1. Germline assignment: CDR1 DFQATT and CDR2 SNEGSKA (reference sequence). This CDR3 region has 12 residues. V gave up 4 bases and J gave up 8 bases; unmatched junction bases: 4.

The chain combines TRBV12-3 or TRBV12-4 with TRBJ1-2; D perhaps matches TRBD1 (6 bases). V lost 4 bases to trimming and J lost 3 bases, with 9 bases between them. The CDR3 has 13 amino acids. The CDR3 reads CASSSGEYYGYTF. CDR3 nucleotides: TGTGCCAGCAGTTCAGGGGAATACTATGGCTACACCTTC.

The V and J genes are TRBV10-3 and TRBJ1-3; no definite D call. CDR1 is ENHRY and CDR2 is SYGVKD in the germline V gene. CDR3 size: 12 residues. V lost 3 bases and J lost 3, with 3 bases in between. CDR3: CAISDFGNTIYF. The CDR3 DNA sequence: TGTGCCATCAGTGATTTTGGAAACACCATATATTTT.

This chain joins TRBV20-1 and TRBJ2-7; D perhaps matches TRBD2 (7 bases). The V gene lost 3 bases and the J gene lost 7 bases, with 22 bases spanning the gap. The CDR3 has 15 amino acids. Germline-derived CDR1 and CDR2 are DFQATT and SNEGSKA (reference sequence). This CDR3 reads CSARGGGKSTGEQYF. In nucleotides, the CDR3 is TGCAGTGCTAGGGGAGGGGGAAAATCGACCGGGGAGCAGTACTTC.

This clonotype was seen a handful of times. V gene TRBV6-1 combines with J gene TRBJ2-7; D is perhaps TRBD1 (6 bases). Germline V CDR1 and CDR2: MNHNS, SASEGT. The ends were cut back, 7 bases at V and 3 bases at J, with 19 bases in the middle. This CDR3 region has 15 residues. CDR3 DNA: TGTGCCAGCATAGAAGGCGCAGGGGTCGTCTACGAGCAGTACTTC. Its translation is CASIEGAGVVYEQYF.

V usage is TRBV18 and J usage is TRBJ2-7; D gene ambiguous. There are 16 residues in the CDR3. Germline-derived CDR1 and CDR2 are KGHSH and LQKENI. Trimming cost V 1 base and J 2 bases, with 15 bases left between them. CDR3 bases: TGTGCCAGCTCACCACGAGTCAGGACCGCGGCCTACGAGCAGTACTTC. Translation: CASSPRVRTAAYEQYF.